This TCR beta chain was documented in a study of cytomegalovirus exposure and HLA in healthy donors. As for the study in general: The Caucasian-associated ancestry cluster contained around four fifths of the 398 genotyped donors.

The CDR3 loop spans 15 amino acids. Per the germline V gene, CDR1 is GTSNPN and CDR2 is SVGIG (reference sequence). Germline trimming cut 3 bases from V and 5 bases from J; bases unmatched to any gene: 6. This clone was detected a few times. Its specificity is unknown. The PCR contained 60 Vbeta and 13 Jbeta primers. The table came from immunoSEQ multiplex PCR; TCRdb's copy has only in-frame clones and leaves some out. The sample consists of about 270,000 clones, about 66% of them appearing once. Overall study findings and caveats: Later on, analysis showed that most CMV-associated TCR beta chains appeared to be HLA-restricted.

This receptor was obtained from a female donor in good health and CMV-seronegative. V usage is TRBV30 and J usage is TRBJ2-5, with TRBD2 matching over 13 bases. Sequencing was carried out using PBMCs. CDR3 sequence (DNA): TGTGCCTGGAGGATGACTAGCGGGGGGTGGGAGACCCAGTACTTC. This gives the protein CAWRMTSGGWETQYF.